This T cell receptor (beta chain) is drawn from a study of shared clonotypes between healthy human individuals. About the research overall: Those who served as donors were a couple of women and three men between the ages of 18 and 49. Study-wide results and limits: Relative to clonotypes present in all four donors, those not shared had lower generation probabilities. Naive CD4 clonotypes were shared across several donors at roughly 5.5%.

Produced via immunoSEQ multiplex PCR; TCRdb's table is partial and in-frame only. The sample consists of 2 million to 2.5 million clones, approximately 95% of them appearing once. This clone was seen just once. Its specificity is unknown. Other nucleotide sequences in the sample specify the same CDR3. Germline V CDR1 and CDR2: SQVTM, ANQGSEA. The CDR3 extends over 11 amino acids. V lost 1 base and J lost 2, with 3 bases in between. The specimen sequenced was naive CD4+ T cells sorted from blood. Stated subset: CD45RA+ positively selected. This receptor was obtained from a man in his late teens or twenties in good health. The chain is built from TRBV29-1 and TRBJ2-7; D unresolved. DNA of the CDR3: TGCAGCGTTGAAGGGGCCTACGAGCAGTACTTC. It translates to CSVEGAYEQYF.